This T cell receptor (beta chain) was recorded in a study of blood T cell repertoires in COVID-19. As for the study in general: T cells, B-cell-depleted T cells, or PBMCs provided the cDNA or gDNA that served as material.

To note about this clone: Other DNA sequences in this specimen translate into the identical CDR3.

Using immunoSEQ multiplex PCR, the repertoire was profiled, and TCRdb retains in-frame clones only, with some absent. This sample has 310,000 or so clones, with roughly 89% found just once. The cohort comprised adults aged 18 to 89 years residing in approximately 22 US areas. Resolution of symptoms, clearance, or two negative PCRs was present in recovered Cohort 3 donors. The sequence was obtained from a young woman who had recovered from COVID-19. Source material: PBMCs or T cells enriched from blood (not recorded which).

CDR3 residues: CAIRVDSSYNEQFF. The CDR3 DNA sequence: TGTGCCATCAGAGTCGACAGCTCCTACAATGAGCAGTTCTTC. The rearrangement uses TRBV10-3 and TRBJ2-1; tentative D call: TRBD1 (5 bases). Germline CDR1 and CDR2: ENHRY and SYGVKD. Trimming removed 6 bases at V and 0 bases at J, with 9 bases between. The length of the CDR3 is 14 residues.